This T cell receptor (beta chain) emerged from a study of control samples from healthy donors and cancer patients. Some clones are missing from TCRdb's copy, which holds only in-frame ones; the method was immunoSEQ multiplex PCR. Here the sample spans 65,000 to 90,000 clones, roughly 86% being singletons. Trimming removed 2 bases from V and 8 bases from J, with 15 bases in between. The CDR3 covers 16 residues. Germline CDR1 KGHDR, CDR2 SFDVKD. Source material: blood. The receptor was derived from a man in his forties or fifties in good health. This chain uses TRBV24-1 with TRBJ2-6; D tentatively fits TRBD1 or TRBD2 (6 bases each). CDR3 region: CATSDSGGFGTNVLTF. Here the CDR3 DNA reads TGTGCCACCAGTGATTCCGGGGGCTTCGGGACCAACGTCCTGACTTTC.